The rows below give T cell receptor beta chains drawn from one sample of a study of circulating CD8 cells and anti-PD-1 response in melanoma. Each CDR3 protein gets one entry after TCRdb re-called the reads with MiXCR. This sample yields approximately 2,000 distinct CDR3 sequences, of which roughly 7.3% are seen a single time; over 7% belongs to the top ten. The sequences come from CD8+ T cells from PBMCs, collected at baseline or after one month of anti-PD-1 therapy (not recorded which). These receptors were collected from a human donor with melanoma. The CDR3 runs from the conserved cysteine through the conserved F or W. The D gene is left open where the match is weak. The listing skips clone size in some rows; elsewhere it reads once, few, many or a size class.

TRBV29-1	TRBJ2-1	TRBD2	medium-sized	CSVEELAGVFYNEQFF	TGCAGCGTTGAAGAACTAGCGGGAGTGTTCTACAATGAGCAGTTCTTC
TRBV27	TRBJ2-6	NA	medium-sized	CASSFGGGANVLTF	TGTGCCAGCAGTTTTGGGGGTGGGGCCAACGTCCTGACTTTC
TRBV6-6	TRBJ1-1	NA	large	CASRPPGPEAFF	TGTGCCAGCAGGCCCCCGGGCCCTGAAGCTTTCTTT
TRBV28	TRBJ2-1	TRBD1	medium-sized	CASRDRAFNEQFF	TGTGCCAGCAGGGACAGGGCGTTCAATGAGCAGTTCTTC
TRBV19	TRBJ2-5	NA	NA	CASAKGGTQYF	TGTGCCAGCGCAAAGGGGGGGACCCAGTACTTC
TRBV7-2	TRBJ1-2	NA	medium-sized	CASSLAPGDGYTF	TGTGCCAGCAGCTTAGCGCCGGGGGATGGCTACACCTTC
TRBV24-1	TRBJ2-3	TRBD1	medium-sized	CATSDWDRGPTDTQYF	TGTGCCACCAGTGATTGGGACAGGGGGCCCACAGATACGCAGTATTTT
TRBV19	TRBJ1-5	NA	few	CASSLQINQPQHF	TGTGCCAGTAGTCTCCAGATTAATCAGCCCCAGCATTTT
TRBV19	TRBJ1-1	NA	NA	CASTLGGTEASF	TGCGCCAGTACCCTGGGGGGCACTGAAGCTTCCTTT
TRBV9	TRBJ1-1	NA	medium-sized	CASSAGGPRTEAFF	TGTGCCAGCAGCGCTGGCGGACCTCGGACTGAAGCTTTCTTT
TRBV19	TRBJ1-1	NA	medium-sized	CASFRNTEAFF	TGTGCCAGTTTCAGGAACACTGAAGCTTTCTTT
TRBV27	TRBJ2-7	NA	medium-sized	CASSTEPGTYEQYF	TGTGCCAGCAGTACAGAACCCGGGACCTACGAGCAGTACTTC
TRBV27	TRBJ1-2	NA	medium-sized	CASSPGVHLYGYTF	TGTGCCAGCTCACCCGGGGTGCACCTCTATGGCTACACCTTC
TRBV28	TRBJ2-1	TRBD1	medium-sized	CASSSLRTGRWDEQFF	TGTGCCAGCAGTTCCCTAAGGACAGGGAGGTGGGATGAGCAGTTCTTC
TRBV27	TRBJ2-7	NA	medium-sized	CASSSGHEQYF	TGTGCCAGCAGTTCCGGGCACGAGCAGTACTTC
TRBV28	TRBJ2-7	TRBD2	few	CASSLVPSGDPSYEQYF	TGTGCCAGCAGTTTGGTACCTAGCGGGGATCCCTCCTACGAGCAGTACTTC
TRBV28	TRBJ1-4	TRBD1	medium-sized	CASTPTGAGLFF	TGTGCCAGCACCCCTACAGGGGCCGGGCTGTTTTTT
TRBV7-9	TRBJ2-7	NA	medium-sized	CASSLSRDTSSYEQYF	TGTGCCAGCAGCTTATCGAGGGACACAAGCTCCTACGAGCAGTACTTC
TRBV2	TRBJ2-7	NA	NA	CASQTGLPYEQYF	TGTGCCAGTCAGACAGGCCTCCCCTACGAGCAGTACTTC
TRBV25-1	TRBJ2-1	NA	medium-sized	CASTEGGYNEQFF	TGTGCCAGCACCGAAGGGGGATACAATGAGCAGTTCTTC
TRBV7-2	TRBJ2-2	NA	medium-sized	CASSYWTGELFF	TGTGCCAGCAGCTACTGGACCGGGGAGCTGTTTTTT
TRBV24-1	TRBJ2-7	TRBD1	medium-sized	CATGPGQVYEQYF	TGTGCCACCGGACCGGGACAGGTCTACGAGCAGTACTTC
TRBV19	TRBJ1-2	NA	NA	CASSLAGRLHYGYTF	TGTGCCAGTAGTCTAGCCGGACGGCTTCACTATGGCTACACCTTC
TRBV27	TRBJ1-5	NA	medium-sized	CASGSGFNQPQHF	TGTGCCAGCGGATCAGGGTTTAATCAGCCCCAGCATTTT
TRBV6-5	TRBJ2-1	NA	medium-sized	CASTPGSVGDNEQFF	TGTGCCAGCACCCCGGGCTCCGTGGGGGACAATGAGCAGTTCTTC
TRBV6-2/TRBV6-3	TRBJ2-7	NA	large	CASSATDASGDEQYF	TGTGCCAGCAGTGCGACAGATGCCTCGGGGGACGAGCAGTACTTC
TRBV19	TRBJ1-5	TRBD1	large	CASSPWTGQGNQPQHF	TGTGCCAGTAGTCCTTGGACGGGACAGGGGAATCAGCCCCAGCATTTT
TRBV19	TRBJ2-3	TRBD2	large	CASSSGTSVTDTQYF	TGTGCCAGTAGTTCCGGGACTAGCGTCACAGATACGCAGTATTTT
TRBV28	TRBJ2-3	NA	medium-sized	CASNMGDLETDTQYF	TGTGCCAGCAACATGGGGGACCTTGAAACAGATACGCAGTATTTT
TRBV6-1	TRBJ2-5	NA	medium-sized	CASSEGRLIEETQYF	TGTGCCAGCAGTGAAGGAAGGTTGATCGAAGAGACCCAGTACTTC
TRBV27	TRBJ1-3	NA	medium-sized	CASSLNSGNTIYF	TGTGCCAGCAGTTTGAACTCTGGAAACACCATATATTTT
TRBV2	TRBJ2-7	NA	medium-sized	CASKSYEQYF	TGTGCCAGCAAGTCCTACGAGCAGTACTTC
TRBV7-9	TRBJ1-1	NA	medium-sized	CASSPSGDTEAFF	TGTGCCAGCAGCCCCTCGGGAGACACTGAAGCTTTCTTT
TRBV6-5	TRBJ1-1	NA	medium-sized	CAARDTELNTEAFF	TGTGCCGCCAGGGACACGGAGTTGAACACTGAAGCTTTCTTT
TRBV28	TRBJ2-7	NA	medium-sized	CASSFMSYEQYF	TGTGCCAGCAGTTTCATGAGCTACGAGCAGTACTTC
TRBV18	TRBJ2-3	NA	medium-sized	CASSPVGASTGTDTQYF	TGTGCCAGCTCACCAGTGGGGGCTTCCACCGGCACAGATACGCAGTATTTT
TRBV27	TRBJ1-4	NA	medium-sized	CASSLEGDKPEKLFF	TGTGCCAGCAGTTTAGAGGGGGACAAGCCTGAAAAACTGTTTTTT
TRBV27	TRBJ1-2	NA	medium-sized	CASSFMGTGQYAYTF	TGTGCCAGCAGTTTCATGGGGACCGGTCAATATGCCTACACCTTC
TRBV29-1	TRBJ2-7	NA	medium-sized	CSARRGSYEQYF	TGCAGCGCTAGACGGGGCTCCTACGAGCAGTACTTC
TRBV19	TRBJ1-1	NA	NA	CAGGRAFF	TGTGCCGGTGGCCGAGCTTTCTTT
TRBV27	TRBJ2-7	NA	medium-sized	CASSLLQGGGEQYF	TGTGCCAGCAGTTTATTACAGGGAGGAGGCGAGCAGTACTTC
TRBV19	TRBJ1-1	NA	NA	CASTRTVNTEAFF	TGTGCCAGTACCCGGACAGTAAACACTGAAGCTTTCTTT
TRBV27	TRBJ1-5	TRBD1	medium-sized	CASSLDRGGNQPQHF	TGTGCCAGCAGCCTTGACAGGGGAGGCAATCAGCCCCAGCATTTT
TRBV6-5	TRBJ1-1	NA	medium-sized	CASSYSAMNTEAFF	TGTGCCAGCAGTTACTCAGCTATGAACACTGAAGCTTTCTTT
TRBV19	TRBJ2-7	NA	medium-sized	CASSTGGTAIYEQYF	TGTGCCAGTAGTACCGGCGGGACAGCTATCTACGAGCAGTACTTC
TRBV28	TRBJ1-6	TRBD1	medium-sized	CASSLSSEQGYNSPLHF	TGTGCCAGCAGTTTATCCTCAGAACAGGGGTATAATTCACCCCTCCACTTT
TRBV19	TRBJ2-7	NA	medium-sized	CASRSTRGPYEQYF	TGTGCCAGTAGGAGCACCAGAGGCCCCTACGAGCAGTACTTC
TRBV24-1	TRBJ1-2	TRBD1	medium-sized	CATSELGQDYTF	TGTGCCACCAGTGAATTGGGACAGGACTACACCTTC
TRBV19	TRBJ2-7	NA	medium-sized	CASSLASPVEQYF	TGTGCCAGTAGTCTCGCTAGCCCCGTCGAGCAGTACTTC
TRBV11-1	TRBJ2-3	NA	NA	CASSLISGSHDTQYF	TGTGCCAGCAGCTTAATCAGTGGGAGTCACGATACGCAGTATTTT
TRBV29-1	TRBJ2-5	NA	NA	CSVAGDQETQYF	TGCAGCGTTGCAGGGGATCAAGAGACCCAGTACTTC
TRBV12-3/TRBV12-4	TRBJ2-7	NA	medium-sized	CASRRAYEQYF	TGTGCCAGCAGAAGGGCCTACGAGCAGTACTTC
TRBV13	TRBJ2-7	NA	medium-sized	CASSSGTRVYEQYF	TGTGCCAGCAGCTCCGGGACAAGAGTATACGAGCAGTACTTC
TRBV19	TRBJ2-2	NA	medium-sized	CASTLGVVPGELFF	TGTGCCAGTACATTAGGGGTTGTACCCGGGGAGCTGTTTTTT
TRBV29-1	TRBJ2-7	NA	medium-sized	CSVGGERPLYEQYF	TGCAGCGTCGGAGGGGAGCGGCCACTCTACGAGCAGTACTTC
TRBV5-6	TRBJ2-7	NA	NA	CASSQEGYEQHF	TGTGCCAGCTCCCAGGAGGGGTACGAGCAGCACTTC